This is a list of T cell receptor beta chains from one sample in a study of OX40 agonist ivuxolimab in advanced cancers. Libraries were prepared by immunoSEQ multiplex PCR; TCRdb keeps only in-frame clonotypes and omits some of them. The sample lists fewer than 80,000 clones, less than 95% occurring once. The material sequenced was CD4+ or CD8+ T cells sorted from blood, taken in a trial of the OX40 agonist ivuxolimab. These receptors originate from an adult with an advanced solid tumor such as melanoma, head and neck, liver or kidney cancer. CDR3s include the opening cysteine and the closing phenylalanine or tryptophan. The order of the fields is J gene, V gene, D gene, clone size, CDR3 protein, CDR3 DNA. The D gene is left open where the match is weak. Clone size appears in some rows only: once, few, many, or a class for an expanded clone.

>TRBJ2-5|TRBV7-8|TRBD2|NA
CASSLGTSGTIETQYF
TGTGCCAGCAGCTTAGGGACTAGCGGGACTATTGAGACCCAGTACTTC
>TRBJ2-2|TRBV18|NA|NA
CASSPGANTGELFF
TGTGCCAGCTCACCAGGGGCGAACACCGGGGAGCTGTTTTTT
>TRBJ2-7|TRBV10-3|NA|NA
CAISDPLGITKEQYF
TGTGCCATCAGTGACCCCCTCGGAATTACTAAAGAGCAGTACTTC
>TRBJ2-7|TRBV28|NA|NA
CASSLGPREQYF
TGTGCCAGCAGTCTGGGCCCTCGGGAGCAGTACTTC
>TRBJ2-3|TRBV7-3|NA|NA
CASSFGGRTDTQYF
TGTGCCAGCAGCTTTGGAGGCCGCACAGATACGCAGTATTTT
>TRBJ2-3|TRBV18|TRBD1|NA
CASLQGNTDTQYF
TGTGCCAGCTTACAGGGGAACACAGATACGCAGTATTTT
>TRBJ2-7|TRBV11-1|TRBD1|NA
CASSSRQGSPEQYF
TGTGCCAGCAGCTCAAGACAGGGTTCCCCCGAGCAGTACTTC
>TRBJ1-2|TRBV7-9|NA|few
CASSQDGAANYGYTF
TGTGCCAGCAGCCAAGATGGGGCAGCTAACTATGGCTACACCTTC
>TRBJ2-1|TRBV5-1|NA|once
CASSLDFGSYNEQFF
TGCGCCAGCAGCCTTGATTTCGGCTCCTACAATGAGCAGTTCTTC
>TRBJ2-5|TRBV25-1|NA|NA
CASTRYGETQYF
TGTGCCAGCACCCGGTACGGGGAGACCCAGTACTTC
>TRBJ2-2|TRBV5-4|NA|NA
CASSLGFLRTVTNTGELFF
TGTGCCAGCAGCCTAGGATTTCTTCGGACAGTAACGAACACCGGGGAGCTGTTTTTT
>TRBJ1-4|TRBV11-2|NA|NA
CASSLGDRISGEKLFF
TGTGCCAGCAGCTTAGGGGATAGGATAAGTGGTGAAAAACTGTTTTTT
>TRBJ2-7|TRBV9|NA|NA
CASSVETGTYEQYF
TGTGCCAGCAGCGTAGAAACAGGTACCTACGAGCAGTACTTC
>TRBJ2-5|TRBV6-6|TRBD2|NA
CASSSSGRLETQYF
TGTGCCAGCAGTAGTAGCGGGAGACTGGAGACCCAGTACTTC
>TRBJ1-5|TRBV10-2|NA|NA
CASSEMAQPQHF
TGCGCCAGCAGTGAGATGGCTCAGCCCCAGCATTTT
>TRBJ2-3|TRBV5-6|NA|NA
CASSFRGSTDTQYF
TGTGCCAGCAGCTTTCGCGGTAGCACAGATACGCAGTATTTT
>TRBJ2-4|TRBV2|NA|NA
CASTSQGGIKNIQYF
TGTGCCAGCACTTCCCAGGGCGGGATCAAAAACATTCAGTACTTC
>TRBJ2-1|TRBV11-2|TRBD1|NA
CASSRRDRRSGYEQFF
TGTGCCAGCAGCCGCCGGGACAGGCGGAGCGGTTATGAGCAGTTCTTC
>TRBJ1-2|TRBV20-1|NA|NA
CSAEREGGYTF
TGCAGTGCGGAGAGGGAGGGCGGCTACACCTTC
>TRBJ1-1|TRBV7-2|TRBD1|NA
CASSLGAPGTGVEAFF
TGTGCCAGCAGCTTAGGCGCTCCCGGGACAGGGGTTGAAGCTTTCTTT
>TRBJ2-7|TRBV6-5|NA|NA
CASGRVYEQYF
TGTGCCAGCGGAAGGGTTTACGAGCAGTACTTC
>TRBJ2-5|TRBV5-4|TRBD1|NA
CASSPRSRGETQYF
TGTGCCAGCAGCCCCCGTTCCAGGGGGGAGACCCAGTACTTC
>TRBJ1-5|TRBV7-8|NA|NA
CASSFAGDNQPQHF
TGTGCCAGCAGCTTTGCGGGAGATAATCAGCCCCAGCATTTT
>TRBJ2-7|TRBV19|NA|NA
CASSLTGGLTKPEQYF
TGTGCCAGTAGTCTTACAGGGGGACTAACTAAACCCGAGCAGTACTTC
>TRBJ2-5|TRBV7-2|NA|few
CASSLDRVVETQYF
TGTGCCAGCAGCTTAGACAGGGTAGTCGAGACCCAGTACTTC
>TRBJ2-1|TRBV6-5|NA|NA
CASSPRASFHEQFF
TGTGCCAGCAGCCCTCGGGCCTCATTCCATGAGCAGTTCTTC
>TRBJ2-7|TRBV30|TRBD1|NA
CAWAFPPGGSYEQYF
TGTGCCTGGGCCTTCCCGCCAGGGGGATCCTACGAGCAGTACTTC
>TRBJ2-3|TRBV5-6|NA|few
CASSSPTNWGTDTQYF
TGTGCCAGCAGCTCCCCGACTAACTGGGGCACAGATACGCAGTATTTT
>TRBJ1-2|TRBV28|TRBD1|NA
CASSFSGQGMGGYTF
TGTGCCAGCAGTTTCTCGGGACAGGGGATGGGAGGCTACACCTTC
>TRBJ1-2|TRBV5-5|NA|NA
CASSNFPGDYGYTF
TGTGCCAGCAGTAACTTCCCAGGGGACTATGGCTACACCTTC
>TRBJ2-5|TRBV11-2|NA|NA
CASCRVLREETQYF
TGTGCCAGCTGTCGGGTATTGAGGGAAGAGACCCAGTACTTC
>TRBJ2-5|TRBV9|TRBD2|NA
CASSVGTSGVHQETQYF
TGTGCCAGCAGCGTCGGGACTAGCGGAGTCCACCAAGAGACCCAGTACTTC
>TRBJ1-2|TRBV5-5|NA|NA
CASSLWAGRYGYTF
TGTGCCAGCAGCTTGTGGGCGGGTCGCTATGGCTACACCTTC
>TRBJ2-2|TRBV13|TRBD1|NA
CASSLSLGQGNTGELFF
TGTGCCAGCAGCTTAAGCTTGGGACAGGGTAACACCGGGGAGCTGTTTTTT
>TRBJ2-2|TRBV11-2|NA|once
CASSLGVRDATRELFF
TGTGCCAGCAGCTTAGGGGTTCGGGACGCGACCAGGGAGCTGTTTTTT
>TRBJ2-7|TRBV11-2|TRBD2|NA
CASSLGLAASYEQYF
TGTGCCAGCAGCCTGGGACTAGCGGCGTCCTACGAGCAGTACTTC